This T cell receptor beta chain derives from a study of CD8 T cells in ankylosing spondylitis (dated 2017 in TCRdb). Context from the whole study: T cell receptor beta repertoires were profiled in healthy donors and ankylosing spondylitis patients so that disease-linked TCR variants could be found. In total, the full study cohort was made up of roughly 100 healthy donors and 25 or so ankylosing spondylitis patients. Peripheral blood samples were taken, and synovial fluid was additionally collected from ankylosing spondylitis patients.

Deletion took 5 bases off V and 8 bases off J, with a span of 10 bases between the germline ends. The CDR3 measures 11 amino acids from cysteine to phenylalanine. This entry keeps only the CDR3 DNA: 33 bases, framed from base 1. This clonotype was recorded at least ten times. Its specific antigen is unknown. No much larger clone is present one base from it, and per-base qualities are unavailable. Instrument on record: Illumina HiSeq 2500. Quantitative 5'-RACE with molecular barcodes was used to prepare TCR beta libraries. The published analysis was carried out like this. A new computational method, built on a probabilistic model of VDJ rearrangement, was used to identify disease-linked TCR variants. TCRdb reworked the public reads: Q25 trimming with fastp, MiXCR clone assembly, productive beta chains retained. Merged by CDR3 protein, the rows form single entries marked with the most common genes and DNA. The V and J calls reflect TCRdb's pipeline rather than the authors' work. Within this sample are about 96,000 distinct CDR3 sequences, with roughly 9.6% of them counted one time only. The leading ten clones occupy 5.1% of the sample.

Points the paper makes about the study in general: Blood from ankylosing spondylitis patients appeared to be characterized by a TCR beta motif composed of about eight highly homologous amino acid variants. Some of the motif variants had been reported before in the synovial fluid and blood of reactive arthritis patients, a finding that suggests common disease-initiation mechanisms. In peripheral blood, the disease-linked clones were found at relatively low frequencies and had a CD8+ phenotype. According to the report, matched synovial fluid samples from ankylosing spondylitis patients were significantly enriched for the disease-linked clones.

Sequencing was carried out using blood, either unsorted or a sorted T cell fraction (not recorded which). This clonotype was sampled from a male donor with ankylosing spondylitis or in good health (not recorded which). In this chain, TRBV12-3 or TRBV12-4 is recombined with TRBJ2-7, with an unclear D gene assignment. The CDR3 reads as follows: CASSPDGQQYF. In nucleotides, the sequence is TGTGCCAGCAGTCCGGACGGACAGCAGTACTTC.